This T cell receptor (beta chain) was documented in a study of cytomegalovirus exposure and HLA in healthy donors. The CDR3 sequence is 17 residues long. V shed 3 bases and J 0 bases; nucleotides not matched to a gene: 5. Germline V gene lookup returns CDR1 SGHNT and CDR2 YENEEA. PCR employed 60 Vbeta and 13 Jbeta primers. Data came from immunoSEQ multiplex PCR; TCRdb stores just in-frame clones and leaves some out. The sample lists around 120,000 clones, approximately 70% seen once, with roughly 3% in the top ten. The receptor comes from an older woman in good health and CMV-seropositive. Sequencing was done on a sample of PBMCs. V usage is TRBV11-3 and J usage is TRBJ1-6, with 7 bases aligning to TRBD1. The chain's CDR3 is CASSLGQTSSYNSPLHF. CDR3 nucleotide sequence: TGTGCCAGCAGCTTGGGACAGACCAGCTCCTATAATTCACCCCTCCACTTT.